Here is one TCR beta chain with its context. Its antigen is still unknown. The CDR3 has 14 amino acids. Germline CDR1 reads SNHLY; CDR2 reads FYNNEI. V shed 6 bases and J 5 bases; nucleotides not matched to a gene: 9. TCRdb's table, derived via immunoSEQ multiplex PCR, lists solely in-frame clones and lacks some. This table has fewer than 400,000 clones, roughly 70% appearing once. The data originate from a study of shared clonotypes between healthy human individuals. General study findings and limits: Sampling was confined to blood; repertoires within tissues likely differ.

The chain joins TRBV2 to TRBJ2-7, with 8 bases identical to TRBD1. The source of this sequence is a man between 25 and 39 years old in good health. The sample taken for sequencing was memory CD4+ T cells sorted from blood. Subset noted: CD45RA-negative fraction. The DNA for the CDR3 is TGTGCCAGCAGATCGGACAGGGACGCCAACGAGCAGTACTTC. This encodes CASRSDRDANEQYF.